The 21 T cell receptor beta chains listed next were all sequenced from one sample in a study of blood T cell repertoires in COVID-19. Assay used: immunoSEQ multiplex PCR; TCRdb lists only in-frame clones, some missing. Among 200,000 to 250,000 clones listed, around 88% were seen once. Sequencing was performed on PBMCs or T cells enriched from blood (not recorded which). Receptors originate from a woman aged 50 to 60 with acute COVID-19.

The chain employs TRBV7-9 and TRBJ1-5, with TRBD1 matching 11 bases. The CDR3 consists of 17 residues. Per the germline V gene, CDR1 is SEHNR and CDR2 is FQNEAQ (reference sequence). Trimming removed 3 bases from V and 4 bases from J; junction bases left unmatched: 8. CDR3 coding DNA: TGTGCCAGCAGCTTCCGGACAGGGGGCTCGTTGAATCAGCCCCAGCATTTT. It translates to CASSFRTGGSLNQPQHF.

Worth noting for this clone: The junction and the germline gene differ at one end; a read error may be behind it. The chain has TRBV5-1 and TRBJ2-7, with 7 positions matching TRBD2. The CDR3 spans 18 residues. The germline V gene encodes CDR1 SGHRS and CDR2 YFSETQ. CDR3 in DNA: TGCGCCAACAGCTTGGGTAGTCCGGCTAGCGGTACTCCCTACGAGCAGTACTTC. It yields the protein CANSLGSPASGTPYEQYF.

V gene TRBV6-5 combines with J gene TRBJ2-6; no clear D. Trimming removed 4 bases from V and 0 bases from J, with 7 bases in between. The CDR3 is 15 amino acids. Germline V gene lookup returns CDR1 MNHEY and CDR2 SVGAGI. For the CDR3, the DNA is TGTGCCAGCAGTTGGAGCGACTCTGGGGCCAACGTCCTGACTTTC. This encodes CASSWSDSGANVLTF.

The chain is built from TRBV3-1 (or the pseudogene TRBV3-2) and TRBJ1-6; D unclear. The V and J ends lost 3 bases and 3 bases respectively, with 9 bases between them. The CDR3 extends over 15 amino acids. Germline V gene data show CDR1 as LGHDT and CDR2 as YNNKEL (reference sequence). The CDR3: CASSHTPGYNSPLHF. The DNA for the CDR3 is TGTGCCAGCAGCCATACTCCGGGCTATAATTCACCCCTCCACTTT.

This clone occurred once. V and J are TRBV7-2 and TRBJ1-2; 8 bases are a match to TRBD1. The CDR3 loop spans 13 amino acids. The V gene's germline CDR1 is SGHTA and CDR2 FQGNSA. With 0 bases clipped from V and 10 bases from J, the junction kept 4 bases outside the gene matches. In DNA, the CDR3 is TGTGCCAGCAGCTTAGCGTCAGGGGGCGACTACACCTTC. It yields the protein CASSLASGGDYTF.

V and J are TRBV14 and TRBJ2-5, with TRBD2 matching over 7 bases. V shed 0 bases and J 1 base; nucleotides not matched to a gene: 5. Per the germline V gene, CDR1 is SGHDN and CDR2 is FVKESK. The CDR3 runs 16 residues. CDR3 residues: CASSQDPGGVQETQYF. CDR3 coding DNA: TGTGCCAGCAGCCAAGATCCGGGGGGTGTCCAAGAGACCCAGTACTTC. Full variable domain (rest looked up from reference TRBV14 and TRBJ2-5): EAGVTQFPSHSVIEKGQTVTLRCDPISGHDNLYWYRRVMGKEIKFLLHFVKESKQDESGMPNNRFLAERTGGTYSTLKVQPAELEDSGVYFCASSQDPGGVQETQYFGPGTRLLVL.

The rearrangement joins TRBV24-1 to TRBJ2-2; the D gene is possibly TRBD1 (5 bases). V was shortened by 1 base and J by 3 bases, with 8 bases between the two germline ends. The CDR3 is made up of 15 amino acids. CDR1 and CDR2 from the germline V gene are KGHDR and SFDVKD. CDR3 nucleotide sequence: TGTGCCACCAGTGATTTTCAGGGCCACACCGGGGAGCTGTTTTTT. This translates into CATSDFQGHTGELFF.

This chain uses TRBV9 with TRBJ2-7; 9 nucleotides align to TRBD1. After removal of 3 bases from V and 4 bases from J, the junction contained 20 bases not matched to a gene. CDR1 and CDR2 from the germline V gene are SGDLS and YYNGEE. CDR3 length: 19 residues. CDR3 DNA sequence: TGTGCCAGCAGCGCGAGCACCGGGACAGGGTCCCCGGGCAGGTACGAGCAGTACTTC. This translates into CASSASTGTGSPGRYEQYF.

The V gene is TRBV6-5, the J gene TRBJ1-5, with TRBD1 as a possible D gene (5 bases). Trimming pared 10 bases from V and 1 base from J, leaving 14 bases between. Germline-derived CDR1 and CDR2 are MNHEY and SVGAGI. This CDR3 has 14 residues. The CDR3 nucleotides read TGTGCCACCACGTTACAGGCCAGCAATCAGCCCCAGCATTTT. This sequence encodes CATTLQASNQPQHF.

The CDR3 is CAAREDGELNEKLFF. The CDR3 nucleotides are TGTGCCGCCCGGGAGGACGGGGAACTTAATGAAAAACTGTTTTTT. The chain employs TRBV27 and TRBJ1-4; D unresolved. This CDR3 has 15 amino acids. The germline V and J ends were trimmed by 11 bases and 4 bases, with 20 bases remaining between them. The germline V gene encodes CDR1 MNHEY and CDR2 SMNVEV (reference sequence).

V usage is TRBV21-1 and J usage is TRBJ2-1; the D call in the table, TRBD2, was not verified against the DNA. TRBV21-1 has pseudogene status. This CDR3 contains 17 residues. DNA for the CDR3: TGTGCCAGCAGCAAAGCCCTAGCGAGGTGCTCCTACAATGAGCAGTTCTTC. This codes for CASSKALARCSYNEQFF.

The J gene is TRBJ2-2, the V gene TRBV29-1; TRBD1 matches 7 bases. Germline-derived CDR1 and CDR2 are SQVTM and ANQGSEA. This CDR3 is 14 amino acids long. Losses at the gene ends were 7 bases for V and 1 base for J; bases not matched to a gene: 6. The CDR3 DNA is TGCAGCGCACTGACAGGGCGGAACACCGGGGAGCTGTTTTTT. This sequence encodes CSALTGRNTGELFF.

The J gene is TRBJ2-7, the V gene TRBV7-9; 14 nucleotides match TRBD2. Germline values: CDR1 SEHNR, CDR2 FQNEAQ (reference sequence). V gave up 6 bases and J gave up 5 bases; unmatched junction bases: 9. This CDR3 spans 16 amino acids. The CDR3 region is CASSPGTSGSADEQYF. For the CDR3, the DNA is TGTGCCAGCAGTCCCGGGACTAGCGGGAGTGCCGACGAGCAGTACTTC.

The J gene is TRBJ2-1, the V gene TRBV12-3 or TRBV12-4, with no clear D. The length of the CDR3 is 13 residues. V lost 2 bases and J lost 7, with 9 bases in between. The CDR3: CASSLNTINEQFF. The CDR3 nucleotides read TGTGCCAGCAGTTTAAACACCATTAATGAGCAGTTCTTC.

V usage is TRBV6-4 and J usage is TRBJ2-1, with 11 bases aligning to TRBD2. CDR1 and CDR2 (germline): MRHNA, SNTAGT. The junction had 9 bases not matched to a gene; V was cut back by 4 bases and J by 4 bases. The CDR3 runs to 17 residues. For the CDR3, the DNA is TGTGCCAGCAGTGTTTCCCCCCTAGCGGGAGGTTACAATGAGCAGTTCTTC. Translated: CASSVSPLAGGYNEQFF.

V is TRBV4-2 and J is TRBJ2-1; 9 nucleotides line up with TRBD2. The length of the CDR3 is 15 residues. Germline-derived CDR1 and CDR2 are LGHNA and YNFKEQ. V shed 1 base and J 9 bases; nucleotides not matched to a gene: 7. CDR3 sequence reads: CASSQAGTSSSEQFF. CDR3 nucleotides: TGTGCCAGCAGCCAAGCCGGGACTAGCTCGAGTGAGCAGTTCTTC.

The sample holds one count of this clone. J is TRBJ2-5 and V is TRBV24-1, with D possibly being TRBD1 (5 bases). Trimming pared 6 bases from V and 5 bases from J, leaving 9 bases between. Germline V gene sequence: CDR1 KGHDR, CDR2 SFDVKD. The CDR3 sequence is 12 residues long. CDR3 coding DNA: TGTGCCACCAGTTCAGGGATGGAGACCCAGTACTTC. Encoded protein: CATSSGMETQYF.

The count of this clone is one. The chain uses TRBV27 and TRBJ1-1, with 7 nucleotides matching TRBD1. The trim removed 5 bases at V and 5 bases at J, leaving 5 bases unmatched. Germline CDR1 and CDR2: MNHEY and SMNVEV (reference sequence). This CDR3 has 13 residues. In nucleotides, the CDR3 is TGTGCCAGCAGTGTTCAGGGGGTTACTGAAGCTTTCTTT. It encodes CASSVQGVTEAFF.

The V and J genes are TRBV7-8 and TRBJ1-2; D ambiguous. Trimming pared 8 bases from V and 3 bases from J, leaving 16 bases between. CDR1 is SGHVS, CDR2 FQNEAQ, per germline. This CDR3 contains 14 residues. The CDR3 loop is CASALREGDYGYTF. In nucleotides, the CDR3 is TGTGCCAGCGCCCTTCGGGAGGGAGACTATGGCTACACCTTC. The whole variable domain, remainder taken from reference TRBV7-8 and TRBJ1-2, is GAGVSQSPRYKVAKRGQDVALRCDPISGHVSLFWYQQALGQGPEFLTYFQNEAQLDKSGLPSDRFFAERPEGSVSTLKIQRTQQEDSAVYLCASALREGDYGYTFGSGTRLTVV.

The chain recombines TRBV27 with TRBJ2-7; TRBD2 matches at 7 bases. Looked up from germline, CDR1 is MNHEY and CDR2 is SMNVEV (reference sequence). The CDR3 is 16 residues long. V dropped 5 bases and J dropped 0; count of bases not matched to a gene: 10. CDR3 in amino acids: CASSPVAGTISYEQYF. CDR3 DNA sequence: TGTGCCAGCAGTCCCGTTGCAGGGACTATCTCCTACGAGCAGTACTTC.

V gene TRBV3-1 (or the pseudogene TRBV3-2) combines with J gene TRBJ1-4; D not resolved. From germline, CDR1 is LGHDT and CDR2 YNNKEL (reference sequence). This CDR3 contains 13 residues. Trimming cost V 0 bases and J 8 bases, with 7 bases left between them. This CDR3 reads CASSQDGSEKLFF. Here the CDR3 DNA reads TGTGCCAGCAGCCAAGATGGGAGCGAAAAACTGTTTTTT.